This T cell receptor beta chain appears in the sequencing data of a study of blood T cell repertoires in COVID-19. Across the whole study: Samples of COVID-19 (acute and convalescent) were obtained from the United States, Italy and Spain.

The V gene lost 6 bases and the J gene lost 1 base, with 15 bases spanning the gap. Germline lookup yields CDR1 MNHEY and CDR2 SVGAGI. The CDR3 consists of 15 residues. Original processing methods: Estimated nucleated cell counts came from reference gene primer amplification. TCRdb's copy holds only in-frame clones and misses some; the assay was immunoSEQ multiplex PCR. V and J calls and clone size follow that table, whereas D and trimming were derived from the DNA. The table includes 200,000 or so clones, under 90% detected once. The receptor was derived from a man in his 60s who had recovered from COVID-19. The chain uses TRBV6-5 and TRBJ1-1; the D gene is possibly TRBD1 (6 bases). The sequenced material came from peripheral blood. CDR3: CASRPRQQGNTEAFF. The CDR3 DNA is TGTGCCAGCAGACCAAGACAACAGGGGAACACTGAAGCTTTCTTT.